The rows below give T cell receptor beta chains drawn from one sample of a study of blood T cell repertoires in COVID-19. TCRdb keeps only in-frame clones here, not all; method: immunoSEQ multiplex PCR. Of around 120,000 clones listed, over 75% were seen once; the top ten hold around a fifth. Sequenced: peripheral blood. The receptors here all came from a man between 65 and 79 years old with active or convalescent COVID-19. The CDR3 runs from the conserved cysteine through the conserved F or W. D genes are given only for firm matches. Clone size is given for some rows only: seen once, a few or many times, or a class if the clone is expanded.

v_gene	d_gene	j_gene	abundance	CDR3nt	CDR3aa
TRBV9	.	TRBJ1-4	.	TGTGCCAGCAGCTCTACAGGTTTTATCGGTGAAAAACTGTTTTTT	CASSSTGFIGEKLFF
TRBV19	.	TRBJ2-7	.	TGTGCCAGTAGTAGCCCAGGGGAGAAACACGAGCAGTACTTC	CASSSPGEKHEQYF
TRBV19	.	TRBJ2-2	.	TGTGCCAGTAGTCTTAGGAGGGGTAACACCGGGGAGCTGTTTTTT	CASSLRRGNTGELFF
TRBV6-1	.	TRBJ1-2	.	TGTGCCAGCAGTGAAGCGAGGAGGTCATTGAGTGGCTACACCTTC	CASSEARRSLSGYTF
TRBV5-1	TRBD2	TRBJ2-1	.	TGCGCCAGCAGCTTGGAGGGACTAGGTGGGGGTGGTGAGCAGTTCTTC	CASSLEGLGGGGEQFF
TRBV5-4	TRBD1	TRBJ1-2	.	TGTGCCAGCAGCACCGGACAGGGGCGCTTCTATGGCTACACCTTC	CASSTGQGRFYGYTF
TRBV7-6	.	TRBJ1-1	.	TGTGCCAGCAGCTTAGGTCGGGACAAGGTCGGGGGGATGAACACTGAAGCTTTCTTT	CASSLGRDKVGGMNTEAFF
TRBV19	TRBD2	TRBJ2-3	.	TGTGCCAGTAGTCCCGGACTAGCGGGTGGCACAGATACGCAGTATTTT	CASSPGLAGGTDTQYF
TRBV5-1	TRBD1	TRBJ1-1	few	TGCGCCAGCAGCCGCGGACAGGGGCCCTCTAACACTGAAGCTTTCTTT	CASSRGQGPSNTEAFF
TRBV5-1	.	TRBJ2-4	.	TGCGCCAGCAGCTTGGGTCAGAAAAACATTCAGTACTTC	CASSLGQKNIQYF
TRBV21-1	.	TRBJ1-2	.	TGTGCCAGCAGCAAAGTACAGAACCGGCTCTATGGCTACACCTTC	CASSKVQNRLYGYTF
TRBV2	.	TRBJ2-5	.	TGTGCCAGCAGTGAACTAGTAGGAGAGACCCAGTACTTC	CASSELVGETQYF
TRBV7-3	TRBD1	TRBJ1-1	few	TGTGCCAGCATATTCAACCCAGGGGGGTCTGAAGCTTTCTTT	CASIFNPGGSEAFF
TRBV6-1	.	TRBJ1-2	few	TGTGCCAGCAGTGAAGCTGGGGGGGCAGTTCGGAGCTACACCTTC	CASSEAGGAVRSYTF
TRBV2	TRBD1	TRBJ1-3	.	TGTGCCAGCAGTCTAGGACAGGGTGCTCGAAACACCATATATTTT	CASSLGQGARNTIYF
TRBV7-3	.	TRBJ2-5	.	TGTGCCAGCAGCTTAACGGGCGGGCCCCAAGAGACCCAGTACTTC	CASSLTGGPQETQYF
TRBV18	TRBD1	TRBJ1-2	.	TGTGCCAGCTCACAGACCGGGACAGGAAATATGGTCGGCTACACCTTC	CASSQTGTGNMVGYTF
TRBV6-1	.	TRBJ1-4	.	TGTGCCAGCAGTGAAGTCCAGAGGTTTAATGAAAAACTGTTTTTT	CASSEVQRFNEKLFF
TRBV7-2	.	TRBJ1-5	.	TGTGCCAGCAGTTCCGGTGGTCAGCCCCAGCATTTT	CASSSGGQPQHF
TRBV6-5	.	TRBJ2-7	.	TGTGCCAGCAGCCCCTGGGGGGACAGCGAGCAGTACTTC	CASSPWGDSEQYF
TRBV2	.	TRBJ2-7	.	TGTGCCAGCAGTGAAGTGACAGGGAGGTACGAGCAGTACTTC	CASSEVTGRYEQYF
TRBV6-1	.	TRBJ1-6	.	TGTGCCAGCAGTGAAGAGGGGAATTCACCCCTCCACTTT	CASSEEGNSPLHF
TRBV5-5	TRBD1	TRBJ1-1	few	TGTGCCAGCAGCTTGAGGGGGGACAGGACTGAAGCTTTCTTT	CASSLRGDRTEAFF
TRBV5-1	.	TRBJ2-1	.	TGCGCCAGCAGCTTACAGGGCAACAGTGGAAATGAGCAGTTCTTC	CASSLQGNSGNEQFF
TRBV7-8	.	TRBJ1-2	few	TGTGCCAGCAGCTTAGGGGGCGCGGGAGATGGCTACACCTTC	CASSLGGAGDGYTF
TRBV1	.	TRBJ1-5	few	TGCACCAGCAGCCAAGAGAGGCAGGGGCGCAATCAGCCCCAGCATTTT	CTSSQERQGRNQPQHF
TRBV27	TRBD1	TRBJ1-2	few	TGTGCCAGCACCCATCTCGGCGCCGCTCCACGACAGGGAAGGAATGGCTACACCTTC	CASTHLGAAPRQGRNGYTF
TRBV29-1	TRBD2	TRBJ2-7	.	TGCAGCGTTGCCGGTAGCGGGGGGTTTCCCTACGAGCAGTACTTC	CSVAGSGGFPYEQYF